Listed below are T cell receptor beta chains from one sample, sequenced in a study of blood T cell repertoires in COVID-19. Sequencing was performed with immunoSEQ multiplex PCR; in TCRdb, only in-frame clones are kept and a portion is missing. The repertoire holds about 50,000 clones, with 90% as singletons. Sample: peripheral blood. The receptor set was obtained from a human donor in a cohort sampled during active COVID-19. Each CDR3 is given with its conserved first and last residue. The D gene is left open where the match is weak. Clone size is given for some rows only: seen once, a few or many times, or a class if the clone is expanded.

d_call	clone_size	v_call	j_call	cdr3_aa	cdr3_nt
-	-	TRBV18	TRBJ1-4	CASSPLDSVNEKLFF	TGTGCCAGCTCACCGCTGGACTCGGTAAATGAAAAACTGTTTTTT
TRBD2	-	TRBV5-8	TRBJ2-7	CASSLLVGGRDSYEQYF	TGTGCCAGCAGCTTGTTGGTCGGGGGGAGAGACTCCTACGAGCAGTACTTC
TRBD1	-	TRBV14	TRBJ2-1	CASSLLGQGLYNEQFF	TGTGCCAGCAGCCTATTGGGACAGGGACTCTACAATGAGCAGTTCTTC
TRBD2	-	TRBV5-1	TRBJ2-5	CASSPGGLAGDVTQYF	TGCGCCAGCAGCCCCGGCGGACTAGCGGGAGATGTGACCCAGTACTTC
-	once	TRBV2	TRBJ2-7	CASSGATSEQYF	TGTGCCAGCAGTGGGGCGACTAGCGAGCAGTACTTC
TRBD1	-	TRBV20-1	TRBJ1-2	CSASGTGGYTF	TGCAGTGCTAGCGGGACAGGGGGCTACACCTTC
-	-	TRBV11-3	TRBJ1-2	CASSRSVYGYTF	TGTGCCAGCAGCCGATCAGTCTATGGCTACACCTTC
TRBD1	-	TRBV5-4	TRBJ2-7	CASSRMTGGAGYEQYF	TGTGCCAGCAGCCGAATGACAGGGGGCGCGGGGTACGAGCAGTACTTC
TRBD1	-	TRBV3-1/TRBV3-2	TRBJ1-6	CASSQEGGGAQAGGVNSPLHF	TGTGCCAGCAGCCAAGAGGGTGGTGGAGCCCAAGCAGGGGGAGTGAATTCACCCCTCCACTTT
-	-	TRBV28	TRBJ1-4	CASAGVNEKLFF	TGTGCCAGCGCGGGGGTTAATGAAAAACTGTTTTTT
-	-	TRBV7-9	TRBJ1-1	CASSPPQGISYAEAFF	TGTGCCAGCAGCCCCCCTCAGGGAATTAGTTACGCTGAAGCTTTCTTT
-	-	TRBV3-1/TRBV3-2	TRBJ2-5	CASSLREEETQYF	TGTGCCAGCAGCCTTAGGGAGGAAGAGACCCAGTACTTC
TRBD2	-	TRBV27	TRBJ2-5	CASSWDGTSSRSQYF	TGTGCCAGCAGTTGGGACGGGACTAGCAGTCGGTCCCAGTACTTC
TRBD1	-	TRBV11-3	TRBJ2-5	CASSLRQGRQTQYF	TGTGCCAGCAGCCTAAGACAGGGGAGGCAGACCCAGTACTTC
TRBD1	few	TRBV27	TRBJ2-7	CASPKDRSSYEQYF	TGTGCCAGCCCCAAGGACAGGTCCTCCTACGAGCAGTACTTC
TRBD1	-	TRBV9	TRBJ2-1	CASNKQGASYNEQFF	TGTGCCAGCAACAAACAGGGGGCCTCCTACAATGAGCAGTTCTTC
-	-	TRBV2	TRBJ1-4	CASSSGGREKLFF	TGTGCCAGCAGCAGTGGGGGGAGGGAAAAACTGTTTTTT
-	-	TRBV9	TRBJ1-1	CASSVEGQGNTEAFF	TGTGCCAGCAGCGTAGAAGGCCAGGGGAACACTGAAGCTTTCTTT
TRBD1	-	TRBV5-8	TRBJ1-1	CASSLEVSGGTEAFF	TGTGCCAGCAGCTTGGAGGTTTCAGGGGGCACTGAAGCTTTCTTT
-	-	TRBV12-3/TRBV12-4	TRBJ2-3	CASSLRGPDTQYF	TGTGCCAGCAGTTTACGTGGGCCAGATACGCAGTATTTT
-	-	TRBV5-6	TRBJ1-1	CASSLVGAGTEAFF	TGTGCCAGCAGCTTGGTGGGGGCTGGCACTGAAGCTTTCTTT
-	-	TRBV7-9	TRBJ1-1	CASSPQGGTEAFF	TGTGCCAGCAGCCCGCAGGGAGGCACTGAAGCTTTCTTT
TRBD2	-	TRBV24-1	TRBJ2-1	CATSDLKTSGRLGSYNEQFF	TGTGCCACCAGTGATTTAAAGACTAGCGGGAGACTCGGCTCCTACAATGAGCAGTTCTTC
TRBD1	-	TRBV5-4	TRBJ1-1	CASSLEPGQGGNTEAFF	TGTGCCAGCAGCTTGGAACCGGGACAGGGAGGGAACACTGAAGCTTTCTTT
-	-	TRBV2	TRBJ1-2	CASSDSGEGGAYGYTF	TGTGCCAGCAGTGATTCCGGGGAGGGGGGAGCCTATGGCTACACCTTC
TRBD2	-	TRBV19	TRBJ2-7	CASSKGKVAGDEQYF	TGTGCCAGTAGTAAGGGGAAAGTAGCGGGAGACGAGCAGTACTTC
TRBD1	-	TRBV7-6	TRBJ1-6	CASSLGPGTGNSPLHF	TGTGCCAGCAGCTTAGGCCCCGGGACAGGGAATTCACCCCTCCACTTT
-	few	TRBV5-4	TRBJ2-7	CASSTQGRHYEQYF	TGTGCCAGCAGCACCCAGGGTAGGCACTACGAGCAGTACTTC
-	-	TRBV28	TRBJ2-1	CASSLTHPYSYNEQFF	TGTGCCAGCAGTTTAACTCATCCTTACTCCTACAATGAGCAGTTCTTC
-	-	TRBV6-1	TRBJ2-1	CASSEYFSSNPGGGEQFF	TGTGCCAGCAGTGAATATTTCAGTTCTAACCCCGGAGGCGGTGAGCAGTTCTTC
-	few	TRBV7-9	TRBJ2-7	CASIGDSYEQYF	TGTGCCAGCATCGGGGACTCGTACGAGCAGTACTTC
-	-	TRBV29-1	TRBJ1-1	CSVESRQGMNTEAFF	TGCAGCGTTGAATCAAGGCAGGGTATGAACACTGAAGCTTTCTTT
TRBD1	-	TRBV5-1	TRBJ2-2	CASTLRQGATPGELFF	TGCGCCAGCACCCTTAGACAGGGAGCCACTCCCGGGGAGCTGTTTTTT
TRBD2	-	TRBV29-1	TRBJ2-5	CSSTSGIGGTQYF	TGCAGCTCGACTAGCGGGATTGGGGGGACCCAGTACTTC
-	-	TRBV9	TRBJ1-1	CASSFGGGATEAFF	TGTGCCAGCAGCTTCGGTGGGGGGGCCACTGAAGCTTTCTTT
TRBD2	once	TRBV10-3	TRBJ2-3	CAISDSTSGSRDTQYF	TGTGCCATCAGTGACTCGACTAGCGGGAGCCGAGATACGCAGTATTTT
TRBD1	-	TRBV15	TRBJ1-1	CATSRDGDRMNTEAFF	TGTGCCACCAGCAGAGATGGGGACAGAATGAACACTGAAGCTTTCTTT
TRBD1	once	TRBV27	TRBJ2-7	CASSRDRGHYEQYF	TGTGCCAGCAGCCGGGACAGGGGGCACTACGAGCAGTACTTC
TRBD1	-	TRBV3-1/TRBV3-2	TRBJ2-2	CASSPGGNTGELFF	TGTGCCAGCAGCCCAGGGGGGAACACCGGGGAGCTGTTTTTT
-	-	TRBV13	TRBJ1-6	CASSYGLINDNSPLHF	TGTGCCAGCAGCTACGGACTGATAAATGATAATTCACCCCTCCACTTT
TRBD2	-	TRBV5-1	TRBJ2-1	CASSPGLWTSGYNEQFF	TGCGCCAGCAGCCCGGGTCTATGGACTAGCGGCTACAATGAGCAGTTCTTC